The 23 T cell receptor beta chains presented below share a single source sample, sequenced in a study of early stage breast cancer tumors. Using immunoSEQ multiplex PCR, the repertoire was profiled, and TCRdb retains in-frame clones only, with some absent. The sample records more than 20,000 clones, roughly 76% being singletons. Sequencing used blood. These receptors were collected from a person in their sixties or seventies with breast cancer.

The rearrangement links TRBV29-1 to TRBJ1-3, with 7 bases aligning to TRBD1. V lost 7 bases, J lost 0 bases, and 6 bases stayed unmatched. The CDR3 is made up of 14 amino acids. The germline V gene has CDR1 SQVTM and CDR2 ANQGSEA. CDR3 in amino acids: CSAKSGGSGNTIYF. In DNA, the CDR3 is TGCAGCGCAAAATCAGGGGGCTCTGGAAACACCATATATTTT.

By share, this clone counts as medium-sized. The chain is built from TRBV19 and TRBJ2-6, with D unclear. With 7 bases removed from V and 0 bases from J, the gap between germline ends came to 7 bases. Germline V lookup: CDR1 LNHDA, CDR2 SQIVND (reference sequence). This CDR3 spans 14 amino acids. The CDR3: CASIRTSGANVLTF. CDR3 DNA sequence: TGTGCCAGTATCCGAACCTCTGGGGCCAACGTCCTGACTTTC. Complete variable domain (other parts from reference TRBV19 and TRBJ2-6): DGGITQSPKYLFRKEGQNVTLSCEQNLNHDAMYWYRQDPGQGLRLIYYSQIVNDFQKGDIAEGYSVSREKKESFPLTVTSAQKNPTAFYLCASIRTSGANVLTFGAGSRLTVL.

The rearrangement uses TRBV30 and TRBJ2-3; D may be TRBD2 (7 bases). Germline CDR1 GTSNPN, CDR2 SVGIG (reference sequence). V lost 2 bases and J lost 4, with 16 bases in between. The length of the CDR3 is 15 residues. CDR3: CAWSTGGRVADTQYF. The CDR3 nucleotides are TGTGCCTGGAGTACCGGGGGGCGGGTGGCAGATACGCAGTATTTT.

The V gene is TRBV20-1, the J gene TRBJ1-1; D might be TRBD1 (5 bases). The CDR3 loop spans 11 amino acids. V was pared by 4 bases and J by 5 bases, with 8 bases between. CDR1 DFQATT and CDR2 SNEGSKA come from the germline V gene (reference sequence). The CDR3 reads CSANRGTEAFF. The CDR3 DNA reads TGCAGTGCTAACCGGGGGACTGAAGCTTTCTTT.

This chain links TRBV13 with TRBJ1-2; D might be TRBD1 (6 bases). Trimming stripped 4 bases from V and 4 bases from J, with 19 bases between. The germline V gene encodes CDR1 PRHDT and CDR2 FYEKMQ (reference sequence). The CDR3 totals 16 residues. The CDR3 DNA is TGTGCCAGCAGCTCCCGGGGGGGGGCAACGGGCTATGGCTACACCTTC. Residues: CASSSRGGATGYGYTF.

The chain employs TRBV5-8 and TRBJ2-7, with a tentative D call TRBD2 (6 bases). CDR3 length: 13 residues. Germline-derived CDR1 and CDR2 are SGHTS and YDEGEE. V gave up 6 bases and J gave up 5 bases, with 15 bases separating them. CDR3 amino acids: CASTPRERDEQYF. CDR3 sequence (DNA): TGTGCCAGCACGCCCAGGGAGCGGGACGAGCAGTACTTC.

This clone was recorded a few times. The chain has TRBV30 and TRBJ1-3, with D unclear. V lost 0 bases, J lost 3 bases, and 9 bases lay in between. This CDR3 spans 14 amino acids. Germline V gene sequence: CDR1 GTSNPN, CDR2 SVGIG (reference sequence). CDR3 bases: TGTGCCTGGAGTGTATTCGGTGGTGGAAACACCATATATTTT. Translated, it gives CAWSVFGGGNTIYF. The whole variable domain, filled in from reference TRBV30 and TRBJ1-3, reads SQTIHQWPATLVQPVGSPLSLECTVEGTSNPNLYWYRQAAGRGLQLLFYSVGIGQISSEVPQNLSASRPQDRQFILSSKKLLLSDSGFYLCAWSVFGGGNTIYFGEGSWLTVV.

The rearrangement uses TRBV7-8 and TRBJ1-2; unclear D gene. Trimming left V 1 base short and J 1 base short, with 4 bases between. The CDR3 runs 13 residues. CDR1 is SGHVS and CDR2 is FQNEAQ in the germline V gene. Here the CDR3 reads CASSLGVNYGYTF. The CDR3 DNA reads as TGTGCCAGCAGCTTAGGAGTTAACTATGGCTACACCTTC.

The gene calls are TRBV2 and TRBJ2-5; D may be TRBD2 (6 bases). Trimming took off 10 bases at V and 5 bases at J, with 20 bases between the two ends. Germline CDR1 and CDR2: SNHLY and FYNNEI. This CDR3 comprises 14 residues. CDR3 protein: CATTLGRFEETQYF. The CDR3 nucleotides are TGTGCCACCACCCTCGGGAGATTCGAGGAGACCCAGTACTTC.

The rearrangement uses TRBV5-6 and TRBJ2-5; no reliable D call. V lost 0 bases and J lost 0, with 12 bases in between. Germline CDR1 reads SGHDT; CDR2 reads YYEEEE. The CDR3 totals 16 residues. DNA of the CDR3: TGTGCCAGCAGCTTGGCCGGTCAGCTGTACCAAGAGACCCAGTACTTC. This translates into CASSLAGQLYQETQYF.

The genes are TRBV29-1 and TRBJ2-7; D perhaps matches TRBD1 (7 bases). Trimming stripped 7 bases from V and 1 base from J, with 17 bases between. There are 14 residues in the CDR3. The germline gives CDR1 SQVTM, CDR2 ANQGSEA. The CDR3 region has the DNA TGCAGCGCCGAGAGTGCAGGGGGGTCCTACGAGCAGTACTTC. Its protein is CSAESAGGSYEQYF.

This clone was detected once. The chain employs TRBV9 and TRBJ2-1; 8 bases line up with TRBD2. Germline lookup yields CDR1 SGDLS and CDR2 YYNGEE. The CDR3 contains 15 residues. V was clipped by 2 bases and J by 8 bases; unmatched bases: 9. For the CDR3, the DNA is TGTGCCAGCAGCGTCATAGCGGGACCCTGGGATGAGCAGTTCTTC. Its protein is CASSVIAGPWDEQFF.

This rearrangement joins TRBV19 to TRBJ2-2; 11 nucleotides line up with TRBD2. CDR1 and CDR2 from the germline V gene are LNHDA and SQIVND (reference sequence). This CDR3 has 15 amino acids. The ends lost 5 bases at V and 4 bases at J; junction bases unmatched: 3. The CDR3 DNA reads as TGTGCCAGTAGTGTAGCGGGGGGGGGCACCGGGGAGCTGTTTTTT. Amino acid sequence: CASSVAGGGTGELFF.

This clone was observed once. The chain couples TRBV9 to TRBJ1-1; the D gene is possibly TRBD1 (6 bases). The CDR3 contains 14 residues. In germline, CDR1 is SGDLS, CDR2 YYNGEE. The ends were cut back, 3 bases at V and 4 bases at J, with 13 bases in the middle. The CDR3 coding sequence is TGTGCCAGCAGCGCTCAGACAGGAGGCACTGAAGCTTTCTTT. It is translated as CASSAQTGGTEAFF.

This clone is labeled as medium-sized. The V gene is TRBV27, the J gene TRBJ1-5; no firm D call. The CDR3 covers 14 residues. Trimming stripped 1 base from V and 9 bases from J, with 13 bases between. CDR1 is MNHEY and CDR2 is SMNVEV in the germline V gene (reference sequence). The CDR3 loop is CASSLFAGFWPQHF. The CDR3 bases are TGTGCCAGCAGTTTATTTGCAGGTTTTTGGCCCCAGCATTTT.

The rearrangement uses TRBV6-1 and TRBJ1-1; 9 bases line up with TRBD1. CDR3 size: 16 residues. Germline V lookup: CDR1 MNHNS, CDR2 SASEGT. V lost 2 bases, J lost 9 bases, and 13 bases stayed unmatched. The CDR3 nucleotides are TGTGCCAGCAGTGAAATTGGGACAGGGCCAAAACCAAAAGCTTTCTTT. It yields the protein CASSEIGTGPKPKAFF.

This clone was seen a handful of times. V is TRBV30 and J is TRBJ1-5, with D tentatively TRBD1 (5 bases). Germline CDR1 is GTSNPN and CDR2 is SVGIG (reference sequence). Trimming removed 3 bases at V and 7 bases at J, with 19 bases between. The CDR3 loop spans 15 amino acids. CDR3 bases: TGTGCCTGGAGCTCCGGGCAGGGCACCGGACAGCCCCAGCATTTT. It is translated as CAWSSGQGTGQPQHF. The full variable domain, completed using reference TRBV30 and TRBJ1-5, is SQTIHQWPATLVQPVGSPLSLECTVEGTSNPNLYWYRQAAGRGLQLLFYSVGIGQISSEVPQNLSASRPQDRQFILSSKKLLLSDSGFYLCAWSSGQGTGQPQHFGDGTRLSIL.

This chain uses TRBV27 with TRBJ2-7, with TRBD1 matching over 7 bases. The CDR3 runs 17 residues. Germline assignment: CDR1 MNHEY and CDR2 SMNVEV (reference sequence). V dropped 6 bases and J dropped 7; count of bases not matched to a gene: 21. The CDR3 here is CASRPRDRSPKSREQYF. DNA for the CDR3: TGTGCCAGCAGACCCCGGGACAGAAGTCCCAAATCACGGGAGCAGTACTTC.

The chain combines TRBV19 with TRBJ2-1; D is tentatively TRBD1 or TRBD2 (5 bases each). The length of the CDR3 is 13 residues. Germline CDR1 and CDR2: LNHDA and SQIVND (reference sequence). V was clipped by 5 bases and J by 3 bases, with 8 bases between them. CDR3 protein: CASSEGRYNEQFF. The CDR3 region has the DNA TGTGCCAGTAGTGAGGGACGCTACAATGAGCAGTTCTTC.

The chain carries TRBV20-1 and TRBJ2-7, with 7 bases that match TRBD2. The CDR3 runs to 11 residues. Germline V gives CDR1 DFQATT, CDR2 SNEGSKA (reference sequence). The V and J ends lost 5 bases and 7 bases, in that order; junction bases with no gene match: 5. The CDR3, as DNA: TGCAGTGCTCTAGGGGAGGGGGAGCAGTACTTC. This sequence encodes CSALGEGEQYF.

V gene TRBV21-1 combines with J gene TRBJ2-2; the listed D gene, TRBD2, was not tested against the DNA. TRBV21-1 is deemed a pseudogene. The CDR3 contains 13 residues. The CDR3: CASSKPRSGELFF. The CDR3 DNA sequence: TGTGCCAGCAGCAAACCTAGGTCCGGGGAGCTGTTTTTT.

This chain links TRBV19 with TRBJ2-1; D gene ambiguous. In germline, CDR1 is LNHDA, CDR2 SQIVND (reference sequence). CDR3 length: 13 amino acids. V was cut by 4 bases and J by 7 bases, with 11 bases left in between. The CDR3 coding sequence is TGTGCCAGTAGTACTACAAGTTTAAATGAGCAGTTCTTC. It encodes CASSTTSLNEQFF.

The V call is TRBV2, the J call TRBJ1-2, with D tentatively TRBD1 (5 bases). Germline-derived CDR1 and CDR2 are SNHLY and FYNNEI. The CDR3 is 14 residues long. The V and J ends lost 1 base and 4 bases respectively, with 10 bases between them. CDR3 protein: CASSEGRQIYGYTF. CDR3 bases: TGTGCCAGCAGTGAAGGCCGACAGATCTATGGCTACACCTTC.